This TCR beta chain was identified during a study of T cell changes during pregnancy in multiple sclerosis. The germline V gene has CDR1 LNHDA and CDR2 SQIVND (reference sequence). CDR3 length equals 10 residues. As for this clone: At one end, the junction sequence differs from germline, possibly due to a read error.

TCRdb's copy holds only in-frame clones and misses some; the assay was immunoSEQ multiplex PCR. The sample carries approximately 51,000 clones, around 92% recorded once. The TCR sequence derives from a female donor with multiple sclerosis, enrolled in a pregnancy study. The chain has TRBV19 and TRBJ2-1; D is unresolved. Sequenced here: CD4+ T cells from peripheral blood mononuclear cells, sampled after pregnancy. CDR3 sequence reads: CASSNNNMIF. DNA for the CDR3: TGTGCCAGTAGTAATAACAACATGATCTTC.